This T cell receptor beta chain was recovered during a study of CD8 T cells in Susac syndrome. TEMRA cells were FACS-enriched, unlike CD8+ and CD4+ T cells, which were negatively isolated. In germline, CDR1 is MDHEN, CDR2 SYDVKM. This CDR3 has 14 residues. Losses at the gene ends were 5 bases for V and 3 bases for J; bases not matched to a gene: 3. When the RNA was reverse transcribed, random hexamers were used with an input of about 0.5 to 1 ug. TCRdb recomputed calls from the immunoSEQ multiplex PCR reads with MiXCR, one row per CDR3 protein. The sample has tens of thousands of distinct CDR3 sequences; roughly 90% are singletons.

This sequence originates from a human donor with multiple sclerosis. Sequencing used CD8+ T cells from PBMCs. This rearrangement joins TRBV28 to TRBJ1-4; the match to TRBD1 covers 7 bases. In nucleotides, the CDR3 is TGTGCCAGCAGTATGACAGGGTCTAATGAAAAACTGTTTTTT. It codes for CASSMTGSNEKLFF.